These T cell receptor beta chains were read from a single sample in a study of blood T cell repertoires in COVID-19. TCRdb keeps only in-frame clones here, not all; method: immunoSEQ multiplex PCR. The table records 350,000 to 400,000 clones, roughly 87% of them present only once. The specimen sequenced was PBMCs or T cells enriched from blood (not recorded which). The origin of the receptors is a woman aged 30 to 39 who had recovered from COVID-19. Each CDR3 is given with its conserved first and last residue. A D gene is named only where the DNA matches it firmly. Clone size is given for some rows only: seen once, a few or many times, or a class if the clone is expanded.

>TRBV11-2|TRBD2|once|TRBJ2-3
CASSIGTRRSDTQYF
TGTGCCAGCAGCATCGGGACTAGAAGGTCAGATACGCAGTATTTT
>TRBV3-1/TRBV3-2|.|.|TRBJ2-7
CASSRAGAHEQYF
TGTGCCAGCAGCCGGGCGGGGGCCCACGAGCAGTACTTC
>TRBV14|TRBD2|.|TRBJ2-7
CASSRRKSGLAAYEQYF
TGTGCCAGCAGCCGACGGAAATCGGGACTAGCGGCCTACGAGCAGTACTTC
>TRBV28|.|.|TRBJ1-5
CASSSPRQGSLVQPQHF
TGTGCCAGCAGCTCTCCCCGGCAGGGGAGTTTGGTTCAGCCCCAGCATTTT
>TRBV12-3/TRBV12-4|.|.|TRBJ2-5
CASSLGLQETQYF
TGTGCCAGCAGTTTAGGTCTCCAAGAGACCCAGTACTTC
>TRBV11-3|TRBD2|.|TRBJ2-5
CASSPGTSGEIQETQYF
TGTGCCAGCAGCCCCGGGACTAGCGGAGAGATTCAAGAGACCCAGTACTTC
>TRBV25-1|.|.|TRBJ2-1
CASSAPRGAGLRNEQFF
TGTGCCAGCAGTGCCCCACGGGGGGCGGGCCTGAGGAATGAGCAGTTCTTC
>TRBV7-2|TRBD2|.|TRBJ2-3
CASSFRGGLTDTQYF
TGTGCCAGCAGCTTTCGGGGGGGACTCACAGATACGCAGTATTTT
>TRBV19|.|.|TRBJ2-7
CASSIAGYGGDEQYF
TGTGCCAGTAGTATAGCAGGGTATGGCGGGGACGAGCAGTACTTC
>TRBV11-3|TRBD2|.|TRBJ2-1
CASSLEASGAYNEQFF
TGTGCCAGCAGCTTAGAGGCTAGCGGGGCGTACAATGAGCAGTTCTTC
>TRBV10-2|.|.|TRBJ1-5
CARGGFGEEGNQPQHF
TGCGCCAGGGGTGGGTTCGGGGAAGAGGGCAATCAGCCCCAGCATTTT
>TRBV12-3/TRBV12-4|.|.|TRBJ2-2
CASSIEAGGELFF
TGTGCCAGCAGTATAGAGGCGGGCGGGGAGCTGTTTTTT
>TRBV13|TRBD2|.|TRBJ2-7
CASSSTSGIYEQYF
TGTGCCAGCAGCTCGACTAGCGGGATATACGAGCAGTACTTC
>TRBV6-5|TRBD1|.|TRBJ1-6
CASRKGQGVTPLHF
TGTGCCAGCAGAAAAGGTCAGGGGGTGACACCCCTCCACTTT
>TRBV30|TRBD1|.|TRBJ2-7
CAWSLTGDEQYF
TGTGCCTGGAGCCTGACAGGGGACGAGCAGTACTTC
>TRBV27|TRBD1|.|TRBJ2-1
CASSFWGQGTYNEQFF
TGTGCCAGCAGTTTTTGGGGACAGGGAACCTACAATGAGCAGTTCTTC
>TRBV5-4|.|.|TRBJ1-1
CASSSIQSGRNTEAFF
TGTGCCAGCAGCTCAATCCAATCGGGGAGGAACACTGAAGCTTTCTTT
>TRBV11-3|.|.|TRBJ2-1
CASSRLANEQFF
TGTGCCAGCAGCCGACTCGCGAATGAGCAGTTCTTC
>TRBV7-9|TRBD1|.|TRBJ2-7
CASIHRDSLSYEQYF
TGTGCCAGCATACACCGGGACAGCCTTTCCTACGAGCAGTACTTC
>TRBV10-1|.|once|TRBJ2-1
CASSESWGGGYEQFF
TGCGCCAGCAGTGAGTCGTGGGGCGGGGGCTATGAGCAGTTCTTC
>TRBV5-1|TRBD2|few|TRBJ2-3
CASSLGREGPTDTQYF
TGCGCCAGCAGCTTGGGACGGGAGGGCCCCACAGATACGCAGTATTTT
>TRBV28|TRBD2|.|TRBJ2-7
CASSLGLAREQYF
TGTGCCAGCAGTTTGGGACTAGCGCGGGAGCAGTACTTC
>TRBV19|.|.|TRBJ1-5
CASSIRVESLSSNQPQHF
TGTGCCAGTAGTATCCGGGTTGAGTCTCTCAGTAGCAATCAGCCCCAGCATTTT
>TRBV30|.|.|TRBJ2-3
CAWSVGGGADTQYF
TGTGCCTGGAGTGTTGGGGGAGGCGCAGATACGCAGTATTTT
>TRBV6-6|.|once|TRBJ1-4
CASSPENEKLFF
TGTGCCAGCAGTCCGGAGAATGAAAAACTGTTTTTT
>TRBV6-5|.|.|TRBJ1-5
CATTGIGNQPQHF
TGTGCCACCACAGGGATTGGCAATCAGCCCCAGCATTTT
>TRBV12-3/TRBV12-4|.|few|TRBJ1-4
CASTLGTSEKLFF
TGTGCCAGCACCCTGGGGACATCTGAAAAACTGTTTTTT
>TRBV2|.|.|TRBJ1-4
CASSESFLVATNEKLFF
TGTGCCAGCAGTGAATCCTTCCTAGTTGCAACTAATGAAAAACTGTTTTTT
>TRBV7-2|.|once|TRBJ2-7
CASSSGGTRLYEQYF
TGTGCCAGCAGCAGCGGTGGTACTAGGTTGTACGAGCAGTACTTC
>TRBV5-6|TRBD2|.|TRBJ2-5
CASSLHSGKWTQYF
TGTGCCAGCAGCTTGCACAGCGGGAAATGGACCCAGTACTTC
>TRBV7-6|.|few|TRBJ2-3
CASSPRGAAVSADTQYF
TGTGCCAGCAGCCCCCGGGGGGCAGCGGTCAGTGCGGATACGCAGTATTTT
>TRBV10-1|.|.|TRBJ1-3
CASSAGDSGNTIYF
TGCGCCAGCAGTGCGGGGGACTCTGGAAACACCATATATTTT
>TRBV25-1|TRBD2|.|TRBJ2-2
CASSEPTSGRVTGELFF
TGTGCCAGCAGTGAACCTACTAGCGGGAGAGTCACCGGGGAGCTGTTTTTT
>TRBV7-8|TRBD1|.|TRBJ2-5
CASSPGQGQWETQYF
TGTGCCAGCAGCCCGGGACAGGGGCAGTGGGAGACCCAGTACTTC
>TRBV6-5|TRBD1|.|TRBJ1-4
CASSPGQGTEKLFF
TGTGCCAGCAGCCCCGGACAGGGCACTGAAAAACTGTTTTTT
>TRBV3-1/TRBV3-2|TRBD2|.|TRBJ2-5
CASSHSGNQETQYF
TGTGCCAGCAGCCATAGCGGGAACCAAGAGACCCAGTACTTC
>TRBV2|TRBD1|.|TRBJ1-1
CASSEDRGDTEAFF
TGTGCCAGCAGTGAGGACAGGGGGGACACTGAAGCTTTCTTT
>TRBV19|.|.|TRBJ1-2
CASSRGDTPANYGYTF
TGTGCCAGTAGTAGGGGAGATACTCCAGCTAACTATGGCTACACCTTC
>TRBV4-2|TRBD2|.|TRBJ2-1
CASSPRGLAGGSSYNEQFF
TGTGCCAGCAGCCCCAGGGGACTAGCGGGGGGAAGCTCCTACAATGAGCAGTTCTTC
>TRBV5-6|.|.|TRBJ1-1
CASSLERWTEAFF
TGTGCCAGCAGCTTGGAGCGTTGGACTGAAGCTTTCTTT
>TRBV27|.|.|TRBJ1-2
CASSSLQGKLDYGYTF
TGTGCCAGCAGTTCACTTCAGGGGAAGCTCGACTATGGCTACACCTTC
>TRBV4-1|.|.|TRBJ1-2
CASSPTGLGGYTF
TGCGCCAGCAGCCCTACAGGGTTAGGTGGCTACACCTTC
>TRBV11-2|.|.|TRBJ2-3
CASSSRGDTQYF
TGTGCCAGCAGCTCGCGGGGAGATACGCAGTATTTT
>TRBV5-5|.|.|TRBJ1-5
CASSLQVGGDQPQHF
TGTGCCAGCAGCCTTCAGGTCGGGGGTGATCAGCCCCAGCATTTT
>TRBV29-1|.|once|TRBJ1-2
CSVVRAMGYGYTF
TGCAGCGTTGTCAGGGCGATGGGCTATGGCTACACCTTC
>TRBV9|.|few|TRBJ1-3
CASSVDNSGNTIYF
TGTGCCAGCAGCGTAGACAACTCTGGAAACACCATATATTTT
>TRBV5-5|.|.|TRBJ1-4
CASSPTGNTNEKLFF
TGTGCCAGCAGCCCAACAGGGAATACTAATGAAAAACTGTTTTTT
>TRBV27|.|.|TRBJ2-5
CASSPLRQETQYF
TGTGCCAGCAGCCCCCTCCGTCAAGAGACCCAGTACTTC
>TRBV27|.|.|TRBJ1-1
CASSSQVKNTEAFF
TGTGCCAGCAGTTCACAGGTGAAGAACACTGAAGCTTTCTTT
>TRBV18|TRBD1|.|TRBJ2-7
CASSPGTGPYEQYF
TGTGCCAGCTCACCCGGGACAGGGCCCTACGAGCAGTACTTC
>TRBV19|TRBD2|.|TRBJ2-7
CASSFSGASYEQYF
TGTGCCAGTAGTTTTAGCGGGGCCTCCTACGAGCAGTACTTC
>TRBV7-9|TRBD1|.|TRBJ1-2
CASSANQGDHTF
TGTGCCAGCAGCGCAAATCAGGGGGACCACACCTTC
>TRBV11-3|.|few|TRBJ2-1
CASSSSVPNEQFF
TGTGCCAGCAGTAGCTCCGTACCCAATGAGCAGTTCTTC
>TRBV2|TRBD2|.|TRBJ2-2
CASSLGRGGTGELFF
TGTGCCAGCAGCCTAGGGAGGGGAGGCACCGGGGAGCTGTTTTTT
>TRBV7-2|.|.|TRBJ2-7
CASSLSGGYEQYF
TGTGCCAGCAGCTTGTCAGGAGGCTACGAGCAGTACTTC
>TRBV5-6|TRBD1|.|TRBJ1-2
CASSPTTGGHSGYTF
TGTGCCAGCAGTCCTACGACAGGGGGTCACTCGGGCTACACCTTC
>TRBV28|.|.|TRBJ2-2
CASSPVGRAGELFF
TGTGCCAGCAGCCCTGTGGGGCGAGCCGGGGAGCTGTTTTTT
>TRBV5-6|.|.|TRBJ1-1
CASSFGREGEAFF
TGTGCCAGCAGCTTTGGCAGGGAGGGTGAAGCTTTCTTT
>TRBV11-3|.|.|TRBJ2-1
CASSLGGSIYNEQFF
TGTGCCAGCAGCTTAGGCGGGTCCATCTACAATGAGCAGTTCTTC
>TRBV19|.|.|TRBJ2-3
CASSGERTDTQYF
TGTGCCAGTTCGGGGGAACGCACAGATACGCAGTATTTT